This T cell receptor (beta chain) emerged from a study of cytomegalovirus exposure and HLA in healthy donors. Sequencing was performed with immunoSEQ multiplex PCR; in TCRdb, only in-frame clones are kept and a portion is missing. The data hold fewer than 85,000 clones, with 94% observed a single time. The CDR3 runs to 15 residues. V gave up 4 bases and J gave up 8 bases; unmatched junction bases: 10. Germline CDR1 SGHTA, CDR2 FQGTGA. The sequenced sample was PBMCs. This clonotype was sampled from a woman under 30 in good health and CMV-seronegative. The V gene is TRBV7-3, the J gene TRBJ2-1; TRBD2 matches at 8 bases. The CDR3 loop reads CASSSLTGGRHEQFF. CDR3 nucleotide sequence: TGTGCCAGCAGCTCCCTCACGGGGGGGCGTCATGAGCAGTTCTTC.